Reported below is one T cell receptor beta chain. The data are from a study of blood T cell repertoires in COVID-19. Study information: The origin of the acute and convalescent COVID-19 samples was the United States, Italy and Spain.

Produced via immunoSEQ multiplex PCR; TCRdb's table is partial and in-frame only. The table lists some 150,000 clones, about 86% of them singletons. Recruits, aged roughly 18 to 100 years, lived in under 25 US areas. The junction had 2 bases not matched to a gene; V was cut back by 0 bases and J by 2 bases. This CDR3 contains 16 residues. Germline V CDR1 and CDR2: MNHNS, SASEGT. The chain is built from TRBV6-1 and TRBJ1-5; 9 bases fit TRBD1. Sequenced input: PBMCs or T cells enriched from blood (not recorded which). This clonotype originated in a man aged 50-59 years who had recovered from COVID-19. The DNA for the CDR3 is TGTGCCAGCAGTGAAGCCCGGACAGGGGGCAATCAGCCCCAGCATTTT. Translation: CASSEARTGGNQPQHF.